This T cell receptor beta chain comes out of a study of cytomegalovirus exposure and HLA in healthy donors. Amplification used 60 Vbeta primers and 13 Jbeta primers. Only in-frame clones appear in the TCRdb table, and some are missing; sequencing was by immunoSEQ multiplex PCR. The sample has 200,000 or so clones; about 80% are singletons. J gave up 7 bases and V 9 bases, and 7 bases lay outside the gene matches. The germline V gene encodes CDR1 SGHTA and CDR2 FQGTGA. The length of the CDR3 is 14 residues. This clone was seen a single time. Its target is not known. Points from the study as a whole: TCR beta chain V- and J-gene trimming was linked, in a later analysis, to a missense variant in DCLRE1C.

The V and J genes are TRBV7-3 and TRBJ2-1; TRBD2 matches at 12 bases. The clonotype originates from a middle-aged man in good health and CMV-seronegative. Source material: PBMCs. This CDR3 reads CASSLAGGLNEQFF. DNA of the CDR3: TGTGCCAGTTCACTAGCGGGAGGACTGAATGAGCAGTTCTTC. The whole variable domain, filled in from reference TRBV7-3 and TRBJ2-1, reads GAGVSQTPSNKVTEKGKYVELRCDPISGHTALYWYRQSLGQGPEFLIYFQGTGAADDSGLPNDRFFAVRPEGSVSTLKIQRTERGDSAVYLCASSLAGGLNEQFFGPGTRLTVL.